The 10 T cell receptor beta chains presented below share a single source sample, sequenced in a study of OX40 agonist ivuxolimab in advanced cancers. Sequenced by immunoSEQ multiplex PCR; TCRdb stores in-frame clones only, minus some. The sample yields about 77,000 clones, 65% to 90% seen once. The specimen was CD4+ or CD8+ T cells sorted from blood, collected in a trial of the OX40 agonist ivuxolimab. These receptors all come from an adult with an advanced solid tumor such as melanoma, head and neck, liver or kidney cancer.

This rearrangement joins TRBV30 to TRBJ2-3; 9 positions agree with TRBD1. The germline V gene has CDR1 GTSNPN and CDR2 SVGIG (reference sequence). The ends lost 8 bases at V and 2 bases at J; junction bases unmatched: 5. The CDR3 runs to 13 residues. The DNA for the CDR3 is TGTGCCCAGACAGGGGGTCCCACAGATACGCAGTATTTT. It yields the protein CAQTGGPTDTQYF.

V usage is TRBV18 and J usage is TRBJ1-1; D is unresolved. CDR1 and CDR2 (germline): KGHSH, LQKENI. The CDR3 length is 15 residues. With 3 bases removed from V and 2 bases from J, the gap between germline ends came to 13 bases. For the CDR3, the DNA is TGTGCCAGCTCACCGGGCTGGAGCATAAACACTGAAGCTTTCTTT. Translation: CASSPGWSINTEAFF.

The chain's CDR3 is CASSSSGVGNTEAFF. The CDR3 DNA reads TGTGCCAGCAGCTCATCAGGGGTGGGGAACACTGAAGCTTTCTTT. V is TRBV7-8 and J is TRBJ1-1; tentative D call: TRBD1 (6 bases). Per germline, CDR1 SGHVS and CDR2 FQNEAQ. The CDR3 length is 15 residues. The V gene lost 4 bases and the J gene lost 1 base, with 13 bases spanning the gap.

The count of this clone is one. CDR3 amino acids: CASSEGSLKNSPLHF. CDR3 nucleotide sequence: TGTGCCAGCAGTGAAGGGTCACTGAAGAATTCACCCCTCCACTTT. This chain links TRBV2 with TRBJ1-6; D remains unclear. This CDR3 is 15 amino acids long. Per germline, CDR1 SNHLY and CDR2 FYNNEI. Trimming removed 1 base from V and 7 bases from J, with 11 bases in between.

The CDR3: CASSRRSAIGVPDTQYF. The CDR3 DNA reads TGTGCCAGCAGCCGTCGTTCAGCCATCGGGGTCCCAGATACGCAGTATTTT. The J gene is TRBJ2-3, the V gene TRBV7-8; tentatively, D is TRBD2 (5 bases). Germline lookup yields CDR1 SGHVS and CDR2 FQNEAQ. The length of the CDR3 is 17 residues. Deletions cut 5 bases from V and 4 bases from J, with 22 bases between.

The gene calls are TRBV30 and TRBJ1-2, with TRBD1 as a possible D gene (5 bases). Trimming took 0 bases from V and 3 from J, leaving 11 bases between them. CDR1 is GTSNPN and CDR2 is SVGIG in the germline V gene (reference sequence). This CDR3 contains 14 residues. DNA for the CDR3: TGTGCCTGGAGTGTTCTAGGGGCTCACTATGGCTACACCTTC. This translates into CAWSVLGAHYGYTF.

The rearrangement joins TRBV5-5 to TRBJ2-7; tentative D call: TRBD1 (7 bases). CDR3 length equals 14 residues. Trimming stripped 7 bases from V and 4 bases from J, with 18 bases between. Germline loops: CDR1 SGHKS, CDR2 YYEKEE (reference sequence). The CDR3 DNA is TGTGCCAGCGGGCAGCAGGGGGGCCCTTACGAGCAGTACTTC. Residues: CASGQQGGPYEQYF.

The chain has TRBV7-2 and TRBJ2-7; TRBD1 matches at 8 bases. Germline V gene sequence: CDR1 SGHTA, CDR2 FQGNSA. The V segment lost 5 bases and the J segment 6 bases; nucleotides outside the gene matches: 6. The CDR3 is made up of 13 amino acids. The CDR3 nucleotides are TGTGCCAGCAGCCGCGGACAGGGAATCGAGCAGTACTTC. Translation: CASSRGQGIEQYF.

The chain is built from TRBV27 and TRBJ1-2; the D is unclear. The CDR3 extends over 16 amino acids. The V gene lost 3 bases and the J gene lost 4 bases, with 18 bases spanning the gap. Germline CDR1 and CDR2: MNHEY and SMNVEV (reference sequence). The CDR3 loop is CASSFLPPTESYGYTF. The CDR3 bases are TGTGCCAGCAGTTTCCTCCCACCGACGGAATCCTATGGCTACACCTTC.

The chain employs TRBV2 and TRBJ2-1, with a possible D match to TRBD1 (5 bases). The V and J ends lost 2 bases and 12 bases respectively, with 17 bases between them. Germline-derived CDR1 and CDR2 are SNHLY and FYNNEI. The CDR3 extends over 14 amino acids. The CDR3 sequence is CASSESGQGGVQFF. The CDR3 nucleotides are TGTGCCAGCAGTGAATCTGGGCAGGGCGGTGTGCAGTTCTTC.